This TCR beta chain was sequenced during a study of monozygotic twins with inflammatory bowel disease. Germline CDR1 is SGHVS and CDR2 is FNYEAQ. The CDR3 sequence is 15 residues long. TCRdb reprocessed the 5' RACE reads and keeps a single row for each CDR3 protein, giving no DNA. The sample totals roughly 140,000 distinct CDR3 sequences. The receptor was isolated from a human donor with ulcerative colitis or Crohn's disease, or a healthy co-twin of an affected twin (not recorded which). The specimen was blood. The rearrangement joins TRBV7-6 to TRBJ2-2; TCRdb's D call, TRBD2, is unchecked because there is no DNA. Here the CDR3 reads CASSFTSGGTGELFF.